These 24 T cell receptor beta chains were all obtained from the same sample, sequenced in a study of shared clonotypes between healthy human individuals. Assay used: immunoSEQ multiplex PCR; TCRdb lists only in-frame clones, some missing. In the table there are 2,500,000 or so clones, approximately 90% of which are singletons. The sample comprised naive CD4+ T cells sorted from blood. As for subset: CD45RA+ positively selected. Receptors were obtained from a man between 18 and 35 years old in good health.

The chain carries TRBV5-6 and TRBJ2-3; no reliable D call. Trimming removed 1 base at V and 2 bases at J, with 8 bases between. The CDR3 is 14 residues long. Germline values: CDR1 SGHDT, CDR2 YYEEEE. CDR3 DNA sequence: TGTGCCAGCAGCTTGATCATGATCACAGATACGCAGTATTTT. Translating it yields CASSLIMITDTQYF. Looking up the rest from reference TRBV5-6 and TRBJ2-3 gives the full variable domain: DAGVTQSPTHLIKTRGQQVTLRCSPKSGHDTVSWYQQALGQGPQFIFQYYEEEERQRGNFPDRFSGHQFPNYSSELNVNALLLGDSALYLCASSLIMITDTQYFGPGTRLTVL.

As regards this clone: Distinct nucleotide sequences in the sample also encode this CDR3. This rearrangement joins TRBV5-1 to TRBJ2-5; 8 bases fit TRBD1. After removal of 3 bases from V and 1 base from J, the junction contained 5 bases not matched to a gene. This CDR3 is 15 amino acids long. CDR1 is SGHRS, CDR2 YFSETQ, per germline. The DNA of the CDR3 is TGCGCCAGCAGCTCCCGGACAGGGCCCCAAGAGACCCAGTACTTC. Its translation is CASSSRTGPQETQYF. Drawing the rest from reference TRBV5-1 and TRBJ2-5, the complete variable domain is KAGVTQTPRYLIKTRGQQVTLSCSPISGHRSVSWYQQTPGQGLQFLFEYFSETQRNKGNFPGRFSGRQFSNSRSEMNVSTLELGDSALYLCASSSRTGPQETQYFGPGTRLLVL.

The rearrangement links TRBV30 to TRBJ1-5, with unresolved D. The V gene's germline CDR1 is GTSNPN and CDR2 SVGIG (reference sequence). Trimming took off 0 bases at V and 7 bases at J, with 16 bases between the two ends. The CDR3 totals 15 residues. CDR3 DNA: TGTGCCTGGAGTGTAAGTGGGCTGGGTGGCCAGCCCCAGCATTTT. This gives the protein CAWSVSGLGGQPQHF.

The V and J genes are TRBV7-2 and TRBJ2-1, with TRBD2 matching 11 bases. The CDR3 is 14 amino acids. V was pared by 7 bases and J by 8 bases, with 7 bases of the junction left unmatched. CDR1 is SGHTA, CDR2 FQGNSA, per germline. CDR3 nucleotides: TGTGCCAGCAAACTAGCGGGAGCACGGTATGAGCAGTTCTTC. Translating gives CASKLAGARYEQFF.

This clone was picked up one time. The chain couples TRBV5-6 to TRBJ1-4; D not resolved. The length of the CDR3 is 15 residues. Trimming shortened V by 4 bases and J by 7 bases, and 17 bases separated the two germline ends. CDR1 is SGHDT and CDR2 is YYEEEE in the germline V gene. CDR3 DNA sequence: TGTGCCAGCAGCGGAGGAGTTTTGAGGGCTGAAAAACTGTTTTTT. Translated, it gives CASSGGVLRAEKLFF.

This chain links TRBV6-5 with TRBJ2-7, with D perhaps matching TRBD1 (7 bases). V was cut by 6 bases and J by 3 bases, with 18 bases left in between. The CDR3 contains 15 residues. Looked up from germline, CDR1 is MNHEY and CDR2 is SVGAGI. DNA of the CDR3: TGTGCCAGCAGCGAAACGGGGCAGGGGGGCTACGAGCAGTACTTC. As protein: CASSETGQGGYEQYF.

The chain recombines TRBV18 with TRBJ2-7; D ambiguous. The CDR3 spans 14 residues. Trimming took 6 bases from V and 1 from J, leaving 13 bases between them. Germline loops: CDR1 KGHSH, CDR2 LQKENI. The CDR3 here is CASSLSVGSYEQYF. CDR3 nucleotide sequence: TGTGCCAGCTCCCTTTCGGTTGGTTCCTACGAGCAGTACTTC.

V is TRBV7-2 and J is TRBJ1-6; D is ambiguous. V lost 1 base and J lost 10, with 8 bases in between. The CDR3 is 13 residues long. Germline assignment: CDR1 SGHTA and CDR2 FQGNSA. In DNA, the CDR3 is TGTGCCAGCAGCTTAGAAGTTGGGTCACCCCTCCACTTT. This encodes CASSLEVGSPLHF.

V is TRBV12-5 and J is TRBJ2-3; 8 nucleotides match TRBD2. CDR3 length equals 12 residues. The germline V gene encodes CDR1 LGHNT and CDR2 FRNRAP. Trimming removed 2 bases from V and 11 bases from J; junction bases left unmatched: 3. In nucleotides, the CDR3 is TGTGCTAGTGGTTTGCAAAGCGGGAGGCAGTATTTT. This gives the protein CASGLQSGRQYF.

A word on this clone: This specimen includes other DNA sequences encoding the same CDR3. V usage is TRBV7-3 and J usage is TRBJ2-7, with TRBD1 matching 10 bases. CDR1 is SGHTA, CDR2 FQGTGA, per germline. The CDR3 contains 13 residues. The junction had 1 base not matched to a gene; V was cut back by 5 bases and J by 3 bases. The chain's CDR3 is CASSRDRGYEQYF. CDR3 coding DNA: TGTGCCAGCAGCCGGGACAGGGGCTACGAGCAGTACTTC.

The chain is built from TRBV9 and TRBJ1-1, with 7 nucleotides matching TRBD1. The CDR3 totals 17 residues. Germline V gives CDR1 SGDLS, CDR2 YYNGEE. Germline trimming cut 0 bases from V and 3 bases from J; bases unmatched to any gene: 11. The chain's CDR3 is CASSVATGEGAYTEAFF. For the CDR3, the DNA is TGTGCCAGCAGCGTAGCCACTGGGGAGGGGGCTTACACTGAAGCTTTCTTT.

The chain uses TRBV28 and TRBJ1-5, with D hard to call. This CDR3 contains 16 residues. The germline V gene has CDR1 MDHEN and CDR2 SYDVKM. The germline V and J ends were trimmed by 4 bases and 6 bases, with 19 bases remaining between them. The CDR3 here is CASSSASFRGGQPQHF. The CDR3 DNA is TGTGCCAGCAGTTCCGCCTCTTTCCGGGGAGGTCAGCCCCAGCATTTT. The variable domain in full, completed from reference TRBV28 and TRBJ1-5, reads DVKVTQSSRYLVKRTGEKVFLECVQDMDHENMFWYRQDPGLGLRLIYFSYDVKMKEKGDIPEGYSVSREKKERFSLILESASTNQTSMYLCASSSASFRGGQPQHFGDGTRLSIL.

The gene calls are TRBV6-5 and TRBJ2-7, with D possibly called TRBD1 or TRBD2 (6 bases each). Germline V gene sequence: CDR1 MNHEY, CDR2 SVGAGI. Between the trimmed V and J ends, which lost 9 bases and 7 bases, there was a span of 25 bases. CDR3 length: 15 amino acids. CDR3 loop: CASTSSRGPGSEQYF. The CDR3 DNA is TGTGCCAGTACTTCCTCCCGGGGGCCGGGATCGGAGCAGTACTTC.

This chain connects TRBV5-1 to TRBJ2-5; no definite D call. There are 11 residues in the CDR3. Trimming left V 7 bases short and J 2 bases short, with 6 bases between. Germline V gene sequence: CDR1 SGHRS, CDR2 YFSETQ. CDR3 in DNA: TGCGCCAGCGGCGGTCAAGAGACCCAGTACTTC. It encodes CASGGQETQYF.

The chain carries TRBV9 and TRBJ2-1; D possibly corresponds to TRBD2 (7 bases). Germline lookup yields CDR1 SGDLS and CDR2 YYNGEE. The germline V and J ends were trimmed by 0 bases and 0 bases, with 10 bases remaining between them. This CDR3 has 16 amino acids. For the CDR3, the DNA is TGTGCCAGCAGCGTAGAAGGGGGGGTCTCCTACAATGAGCAGTTCTTC. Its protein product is CASSVEGGVSYNEQFF.

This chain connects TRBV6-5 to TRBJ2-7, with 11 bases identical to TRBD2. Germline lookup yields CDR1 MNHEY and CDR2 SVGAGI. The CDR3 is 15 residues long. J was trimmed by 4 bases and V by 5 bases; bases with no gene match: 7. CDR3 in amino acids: CASSPRLAGTYEQYF. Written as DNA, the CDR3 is TGTGCCAGCAGTCCGAGACTAGCGGGGACTTACGAGCAGTACTTC.

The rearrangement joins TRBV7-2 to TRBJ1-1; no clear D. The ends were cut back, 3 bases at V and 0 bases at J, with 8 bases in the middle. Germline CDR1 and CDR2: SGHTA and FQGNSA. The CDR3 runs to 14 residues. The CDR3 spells CASSFDAVNTEAFF. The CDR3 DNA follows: TGTGCCAGCAGCTTTGATGCGGTGAACACTGAAGCTTTCTTT.

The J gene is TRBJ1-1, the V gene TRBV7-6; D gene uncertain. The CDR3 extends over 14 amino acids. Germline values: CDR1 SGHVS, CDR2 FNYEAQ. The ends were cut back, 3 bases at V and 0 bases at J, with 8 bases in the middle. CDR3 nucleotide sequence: TGTGCCAGCAGCTTGGATGTCATGAACACTGAAGCTTTCTTT. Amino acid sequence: CASSLDVMNTEAFF.

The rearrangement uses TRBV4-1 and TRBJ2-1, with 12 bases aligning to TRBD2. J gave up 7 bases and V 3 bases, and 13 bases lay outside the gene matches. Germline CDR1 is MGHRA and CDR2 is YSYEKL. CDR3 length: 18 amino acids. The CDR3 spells CASSHTYVRLAGENEQFF. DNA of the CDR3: TGCGCCAGCAGCCACACATACGTGAGACTAGCGGGAGAAAATGAGCAGTTCTTC.

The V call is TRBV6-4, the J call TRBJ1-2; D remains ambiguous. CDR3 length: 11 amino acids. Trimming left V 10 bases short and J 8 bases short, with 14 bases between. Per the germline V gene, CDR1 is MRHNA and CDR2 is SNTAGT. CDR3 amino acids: CATRGYWGYTF. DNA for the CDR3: TGTGCCACCCGGGGATACTGGGGCTACACCTTC.

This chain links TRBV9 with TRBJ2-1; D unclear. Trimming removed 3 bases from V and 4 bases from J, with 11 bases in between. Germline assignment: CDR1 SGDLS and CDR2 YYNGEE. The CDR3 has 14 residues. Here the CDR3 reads CASSARLGYNEQFF. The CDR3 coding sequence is TGTGCCAGCAGCGCCAGGTTGGGGTACAATGAGCAGTTCTTC.

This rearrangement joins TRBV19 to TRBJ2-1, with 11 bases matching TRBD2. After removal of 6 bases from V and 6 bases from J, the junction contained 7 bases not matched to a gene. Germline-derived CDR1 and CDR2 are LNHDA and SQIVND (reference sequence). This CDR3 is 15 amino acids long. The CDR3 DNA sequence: TGTGCCAGTAGACTAGCGGGAGATCGCCGCAATGAGCAGTTCTTC. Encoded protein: CASRLAGDRRNEQFF.

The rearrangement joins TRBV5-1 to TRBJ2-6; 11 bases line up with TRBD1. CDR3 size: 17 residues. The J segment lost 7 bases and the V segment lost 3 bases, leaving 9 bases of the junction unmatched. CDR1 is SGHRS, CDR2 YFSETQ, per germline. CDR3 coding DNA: TGCGCCAGCAGCTCCGGGACAGGGGGTTACAGAGCCAACGTCCTGACTTTC. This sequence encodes CASSSGTGGYRANVLTF.

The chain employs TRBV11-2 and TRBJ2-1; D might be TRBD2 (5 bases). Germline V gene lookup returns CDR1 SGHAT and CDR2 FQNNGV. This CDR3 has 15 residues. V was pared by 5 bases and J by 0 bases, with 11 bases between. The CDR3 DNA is TGTGCCAGCAGCACGAGCGGCCACTCCTACAATGAGCAGTTCTTC. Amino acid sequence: CASSTSGHSYNEQFF.